Presented here are 21 T cell receptor beta chains from one specimen sequenced in a study of T cells in narcolepsy. The repertoire was sequenced with immunoSEQ multiplex PCR; TCRdb's copy has only in-frame clones and lacks some. Of around 25,000 clones listed, roughly 86% are singletons. Source material: CD45RA- memory CD4+ T cells from PBMCs. These receptors originate from a human donor with narcolepsy.

This chain connects TRBV6-1 to TRBJ2-3; unclear D gene. V was pared by 4 bases and J by 12 bases, with 17 bases between. The germline V gene encodes CDR1 MNHNS and CDR2 SASEGT. The CDR3 length is 13 residues. The CDR3 DNA sequence: TGTGCCAGCAGTGTGGACGAATGGGGTATCCAGTATTTT. This gives the protein CASSVDEWGIQYF.

This clone was counted between two and nine times. As DNA, the CDR3 is TGTGCCAGCAGCTTGTCACTAGCGGAGAAGACCCAGTACTTC. Amino acid sequence: CASSLSLAEKTQYF. The chain has TRBV7-8 and TRBJ2-5; the match to TRBD2 covers 8 bases. In germline, CDR1 is SGHVS, CDR2 FQNEAQ. With 3 bases clipped from V and 6 bases from J, the junction kept 6 bases outside the gene matches. The CDR3 sequence is 14 residues long.

The chain has TRBV18 and TRBJ1-2; no definite D call. Germline lookup yields CDR1 KGHSH and CDR2 LQKENI. The CDR3 spans 16 residues. V was cut by 3 bases and J by 0 bases, with 14 bases left in between. CDR3 in DNA: TGTGCCAGCTCACCCCTCAGGACGGAAACTAACTATGGCTACACCTTC. Protein sequence: CASSPLRTETNYGYTF. Together with reference TRBV18 and TRBJ1-2, the CDR3 gives the full variable domain: NAGVMQNPRHLVRRRGQEARLRCSPMKGHSHVYWYRQLPEEGLKFMVYLQKENIIDESGMPKERFSAEFPKEGPSILRIQQVVRGDSAAYFCASSPLRTETNYGYTFGSGTRLTVV.

The gene calls are TRBV5-6 and TRBJ2-7, with 11 bases lining up with TRBD1. J gave up 6 bases and V 5 bases, and 4 bases lay outside the gene matches. Germline V gives CDR1 SGHDT, CDR2 YYEEEE. CDR3 size: 13 residues. This CDR3 is CASRSGQGGEQYV. The DNA of the CDR3 is TGTGCCAGCAGGTCGGGACAGGGGGGCGAGCAGTACGTC.

The chain links TRBV18 to TRBJ1-1; the D gene is possibly TRBD1 (5 bases). Trimming removed 4 bases at V and 3 bases at J, with 15 bases between. Germline loops: CDR1 KGHSH, CDR2 LQKENI. This CDR3 contains 15 residues. In nucleotides, the CDR3 is TGTGCCAGCTCACAAGCAAGGGGCAAGCACACTGAAGCTTTCTTT. Protein sequence: CASSQARGKHTEAFF.

This chain joins TRBV2 and TRBJ1-4; 10 bases map to TRBD1. The CDR3 totals 13 residues. The V and J ends lost 3 bases and 10 bases, in that order; junction bases with no gene match: 2. In germline, CDR1 is SNHLY, CDR2 FYNNEI. The CDR3 spells CASSEGQGRKLFF. The CDR3 coding sequence is TGTGCCAGCAGTGAGGGACAGGGGCGAAAACTGTTTTTT.

Note on this clone: The junction differs from germline at one of its ends, possibly a read error. The chain employs TRBV4-2 and TRBJ1-1; D is ambiguous. This CDR3 has 15 amino acids. Germline loops: CDR1 LGHNA, CDR2 YNFKEQ. The CDR3 is CASSPQSDVNTEVFF. In DNA form, the CDR3 reads TGTGCCAGCAGCCCCCAGAGTGACGTGAACACTGAAGTTTTCTTT.

The chain is built from TRBV19 and TRBJ1-5; TRBD1 aligns across 7 bases. Per germline, CDR1 LNHDA and CDR2 SQIVND (reference sequence). V shed 9 bases, J shed 3 bases, and the junction held 5 bases outside the gene matches. This CDR3 region has 13 residues. In nucleotides, the CDR3 is TGTGCCAGCTCCGGGACAGACAATCAGCCCCAGCATTTT. As protein: CASSGTDNQPQHF. Full variable domain (remainder filled in from reference TRBV19 and TRBJ1-5): DGGITQSPKYLFRKEGQNVTLSCEQNLNHDAMYWYRQDPGQGLRLIYYSQIVNDFQKGDIAEGYSVSREKKESFPLTVTSAQKNPTAFYLCASSGTDNQPQHFGDGTRLSIL.

The V and J genes are TRBV11-3 and TRBJ1-1, with 7 bases lining up with TRBD1. The CDR3 extends over 14 amino acids. Per germline, CDR1 SGHNT and CDR2 YENEEA. V was clipped by 5 bases and J by 1 base; unmatched bases: 4. The CDR3 DNA is TGTGCCAGCAGCCAACAGGGGTCGAACACTGAAGCTTTCTTT. Translation: CASSQQGSNTEAFF.

This clone was observed a single time. The chain recombines TRBV20-1 with TRBJ2-1, with D unclear. The CDR3 consists of 11 residues. Germline CDR1 reads DFQATT; CDR2 reads SNEGSKA (reference sequence). The ends were cut back, 7 bases at V and 9 bases at J, with 13 bases in the middle. The CDR3, as DNA: TGCAGTGGTTGGGGATCCTCTGAGCAGTTCTTC. This translates into CSGWGSSEQFF.

This chain links TRBV5-4 with TRBJ2-3; TRBD2 matches at 7 bases. The germline CDR1 and CDR2 sequences are SGHNT and YYREEE (reference sequence). V was pared by 5 bases and J by 5 bases, with 11 bases of the junction left unmatched. CDR3 length: 15 residues. The CDR3 nucleotides read TGTGCCAGCAGAGGCGGGGGATCTCTTGGAGATACGCAGTATTTT. It codes for CASRGGGSLGDTQYF.

The chain has TRBV5-1 and TRBJ2-3; 7 bases are shared with TRBD2. Germline V gives CDR1 SGHRS, CDR2 YFSETQ. V lost 3 bases to trimming and J lost 1 base; unmatched junction nucleotides: 11. This CDR3 comprises 17 residues. This CDR3 reads CASSWTLGGMGTDTQYF. As DNA, the CDR3 is TGCGCCAGCAGCTGGACCCTCGGGGGGATGGGCACAGATACGCAGTATTTT.

The chain links TRBV6-1 to TRBJ1-6; D gene unclear. V dropped 4 bases and J dropped 10 bases, with 14 bases sitting between them. CDR3 length equals 14 residues. From germline, CDR1 is MNHNS and CDR2 SASEGT. The CDR3 reads CASSVRDSDSPLHF. DNA for the CDR3: TGTGCCAGCAGTGTTAGAGATTCCGACTCACCCCTCCACTTT.

This clone appeared once. The chain recombines TRBV29-1 with TRBJ2-4, with 7 bases that match TRBD2. J lost 0 bases, V lost 7 bases, and 15 bases had no gene match. The CDR3 is 17 residues long. From germline, CDR1 is SQVTM and CDR2 ANQGSEA. This CDR3 is CSASTLHGGVAKNIQYF. As DNA, the CDR3 is TGCAGCGCTTCAACCCTCCATGGGGGGGTAGCCAAAAACATTCAGTACTTC.

The V gene is TRBV19, the J gene TRBJ2-7; no clear D. The CDR3 consists of 13 residues. Germline V lookup: CDR1 LNHDA, CDR2 SQIVND (reference sequence). Trimming left V 5 bases short and J 3 bases short, with 11 bases between. The CDR3 DNA follows: TGTGCCAGTAGTGTCAATACTTTCTACGAGCAGTACTTC. Translated: CASSVNTFYEQYF.

This sequence joins TRBV18 and TRBJ1-6; weak D call: TRBD1 (5 bases). The V and J ends lost 5 bases and 4 bases respectively, with 6 bases between them. Looked up from germline, CDR1 is KGHSH and CDR2 is LQKENI. The CDR3 totals 13 residues. The DNA of the CDR3 is TGTGCCAGCTCAGGGGGTTATAATTCACCCCTCCACTTT. Residues: CASSGGYNSPLHF.

This clone was seen once. The chain links TRBV7-2 to TRBJ2-5; D is tentatively TRBD1 or TRBD2 (5 bases each). The CDR3 is made up of 14 amino acids. Looked up from germline, CDR1 is SGHTA and CDR2 is FQGNSA. Deletions cut 2 bases from V and 7 bases from J, with 14 bases between. The CDR3 loop reads CASSLSGTPGTQYF. The DNA of the CDR3 is TGTGCCAGCAGCTTATCCGGGACCCCGGGGACCCAGTACTTC.

The rearrangement links TRBV25-1 to TRBJ1-2; no clear D gene. V lost 3 bases and J 1 base, leaving 12 bases between the germline ends. Germline CDR1 MGHDK, CDR2 SYGVNS. This CDR3 is built from 15 residues. DNA of the CDR3: TGTGCCAGCAGTGATTGGCCAGGAGGTAACTATGGCTACACCTTC. Translation gives CASSDWPGGNYGYTF.

The rearrangement joins TRBV15 to TRBJ2-7, with D possibly being TRBD1 (5 bases). The V end lost 1 base, the J end lost 2 bases, and 9 bases lay between the germline ends. The CDR3 length is 14 residues. CDR1 is LNHNV and CDR2 is YYDKDF in the germline V gene (reference sequence). CDR3: CATSRGRGPYEQYF. DNA for the CDR3: TGTGCCACCAGCAGAGGTAGGGGCCCCTACGAGCAGTACTTC.

This clone showed up just a few times. This sequence joins TRBV25-1 and TRBJ2-6; D remains ambiguous. V lost 6 bases, J lost 0 bases, and 6 bases lay in between. This CDR3 is 14 amino acids long. Germline-derived CDR1 and CDR2 are MGHDK and SYGVNS. This CDR3 reads CASRPRSGANVLTF. CDR3 DNA sequence: TGTGCCAGCAGACCGCGCTCTGGGGCCAACGTCCTGACTTTC.

The chain is built from TRBV11-1 and TRBJ2-2; maybe TRBD2 (6 bases). Germline V gives CDR1 SGHAT, CDR2 FQDESV (reference sequence). V was clipped by 5 bases and J by 4 bases, with 14 bases between them. CDR3 length equals 15 residues. CDR3 residues: CASSLQGGPTGELFF. Here the CDR3 DNA reads TGTGCCAGCAGCCTTCAGGGAGGCCCCACCGGGGAGCTGTTTTTT.